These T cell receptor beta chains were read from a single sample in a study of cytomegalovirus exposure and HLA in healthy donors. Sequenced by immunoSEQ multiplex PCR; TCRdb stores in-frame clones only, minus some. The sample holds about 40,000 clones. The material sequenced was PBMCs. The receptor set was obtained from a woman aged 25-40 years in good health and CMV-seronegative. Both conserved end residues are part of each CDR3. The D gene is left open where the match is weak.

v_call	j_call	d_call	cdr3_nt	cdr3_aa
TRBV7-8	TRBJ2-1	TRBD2	TGTGCCAGCAGCTTGAGTGTGGCTAGCGGGAGGCTTTCCAATGAGCAGTTCTTC	CASSLSVASGRLSNEQFF
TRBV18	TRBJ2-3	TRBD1	TGTGCCAGCTCACCTCAGGGGGCTAGCACAGATACGCAGTATTTT	CASSPQGASTDTQYF
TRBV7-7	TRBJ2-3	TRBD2	TGTGCCAGCAGCCCCGGGTTAGGGCGGGAGAGTAGAGATACGCAGTATTTT	CASSPGLGRESRDTQYF
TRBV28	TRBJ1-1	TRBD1	TGTGCCAGCAGTTTGGGGGACAGGGTAACTGAAGCTTTCTTT	CASSLGDRVTEAFF
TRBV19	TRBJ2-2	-	TGTGCCAGTAGTCTTTTCGGGGAGCTGTTTTTT	CASSLFGELFF
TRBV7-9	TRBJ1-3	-	TGTGCCAGCAGCTTGACTTCTACCCTTGGAAACACCATATATTTT	CASSLTSTLGNTIYF
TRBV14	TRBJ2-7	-	TGTGCCAGCAGCCAAGAAAGGGGCTCCTACGAGCAGTACTTC	CASSQERGSYEQYF
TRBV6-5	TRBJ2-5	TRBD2	TGTGCCAGCAGTTGGGGAGGGTCTATTGGGACCCAGTACTTC	CASSWGGSIGTQYF
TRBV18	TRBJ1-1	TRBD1	TGTGCCAGCTCACCGACAGGGTACGGGACTGAAGCTTTCTTT	CASSPTGYGTEAFF
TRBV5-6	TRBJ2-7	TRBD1	TGTGCCAGCAGCCGCGACCAACTAAGGGACAGGATCAACGAGCAGTACTTC	CASSRDQLRDRINEQYF
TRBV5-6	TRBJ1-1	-	TGTGCCAGCAGCTTACGACAGTCTGAAGCTTTCTTT	CASSLRQSEAFF
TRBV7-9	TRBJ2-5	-	TGTGCCAGCAGCCACTTCGGCAGTTCAGGGACCCAGTACTTC	CASSHFGSSGTQYF
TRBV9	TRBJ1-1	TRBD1	TGTGCCAGCACCCCAGGGACAGCGAACACTGAAGCTTTCTTT	CASTPGTANTEAFF
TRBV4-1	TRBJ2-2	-	TGCGCCAGCAGCCCGGGAGACAGGGCTCTCACCGGGGAGCTGTTTTTT	CASSPGDRALTGELFF
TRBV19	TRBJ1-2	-	TGTGCCAGTAGTATAGAAGCCGACTATGGCTACACCTTC	CASSIEADYGYTF
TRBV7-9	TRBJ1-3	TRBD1	TGTGCCAGCAGCCCCGGGACAGGCGGCTCTGGAAACACCATATATTTT	CASSPGTGGSGNTIYF
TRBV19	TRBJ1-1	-	TGTGCCAGTAGCCAGGGGAACACTGAAGCTTTCTTT	CASSQGNTEAFF
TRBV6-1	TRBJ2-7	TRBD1	TGTGCCAGCATTGAACGGACAGGGGCACCCTACGAGCAGTACTTC	CASIERTGAPYEQYF
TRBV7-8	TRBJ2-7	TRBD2	TGTGCCAGCAGCTTACAGCCGCGGGAGGCCTCCGGGCAGTACTTC	CASSLQPREASGQYF
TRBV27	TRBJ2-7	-	TGTGCCAGCAGCCGCCGACGGACAGCTCTCTACGAGCAGTACTTC	CASSRRRTALYEQYF
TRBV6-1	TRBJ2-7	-	TGTGCCAGCAGTGAACGGGGGCTGCGGGAGAACGAGCAGTACTTC	CASSERGLRENEQYF
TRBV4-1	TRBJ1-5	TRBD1	TGCGCCAGCAGCCAAGCCGGATCGGGACAGTTAAATCAGCCCCAGCATTTT	CASSQAGSGQLNQPQHF
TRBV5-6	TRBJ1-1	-	TGTGCCAGCAGCGCCCGGGTGAACACTGAAGCTTTCTTT	CASSARVNTEAFF
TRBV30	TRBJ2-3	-	TGTGCCTGGAGTGTCGGTAGCGGCCCAACAGATACGCAGTATTTT	CAWSVGSGPTDTQYF
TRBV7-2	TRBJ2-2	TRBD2	TGTGCCAGCAGCTTAGGTTCCGGGAGGTTAGGCGGGGAGCTGTTTTTT	CASSLGSGRLGGELFF
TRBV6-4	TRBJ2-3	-	TGTGCCAGCAGTCTCCCATGTGGGACATATAACACAGATACGCAGTATTTT	CASSLPCGTYNTDTQYF
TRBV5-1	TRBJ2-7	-	TGCGCCAGCAGCTTGAGGGGGGGCTCTGAGAACGAGCAGTACTTC	CASSLRGGSENEQYF
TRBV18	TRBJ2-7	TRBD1	TGTGCCAGCTCACGGCCGGGACAGGGCTTCTACGAGCAGTACTTC	CASSRPGQGFYEQYF
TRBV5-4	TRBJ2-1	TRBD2	TGTGCCAGCAGCCAATGGACTAGCGGGAGGGCCAAAGAGCAGTTCTTC	CASSQWTSGRAKEQFF
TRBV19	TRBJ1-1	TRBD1	TGTGCCAGTAGTACCCCAGGGGGAAGAAACACTGAAGCTTTCTTT	CASSTPGGRNTEAFF
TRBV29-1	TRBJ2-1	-	TGCAGCGTTGTTCTAACTGCGGACGGGGCCTACAATGAGCAGTTCTTC	CSVVLTADGAYNEQFF
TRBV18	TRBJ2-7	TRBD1	TGTGCCAGCTCACCGGGACAGGGCGCCTCCGAGCAGTACTTC	CASSPGQGASEQYF
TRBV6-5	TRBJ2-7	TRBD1	TGTGCCAGCAGTCCCGGGACAGAAAACTACTACGAGCAGTACTTC	CASSPGTENYYEQYF
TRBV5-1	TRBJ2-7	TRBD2	TGCGCCAGCAGCTTGGTCGCTAGCGGGGTTCCCGAGCAGTACTTC	CASSLVASGVPEQYF
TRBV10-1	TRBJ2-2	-	TGCGCCAGCAGTGAGAGGGGGGGACACTACACCGGGGAGCTGTTTTTT	CASSERGGHYTGELFF
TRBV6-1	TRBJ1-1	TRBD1	TGTGCCAGCAGGGATCATACTACAGGGGGCACTGAAGCTTTCTTT	CASRDHTTGGTEAFF
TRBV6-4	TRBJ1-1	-	TGTGCCAGCAGCCGATACCAGGGTATCACTGAAGCTTTCTTT	CASSRYQGITEAFF
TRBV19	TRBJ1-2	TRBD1	TGTGCCAGTACGGGCAGAATCGGCGGGACAGCCGATAACTATGGCTACACCTTC	CASTGRIGGTADNYGYTF
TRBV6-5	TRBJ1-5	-	TGTGCCAGCAGGCTCGGTCGATTCCAGCCCCAGCATTTT	CASRLGRFQPQHF
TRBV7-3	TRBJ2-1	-	TGTGCCAGCAGCTTAAACAGTCTCCGGCCCTACAATGAGCAGTTCTTC	CASSLNSLRPYNEQFF
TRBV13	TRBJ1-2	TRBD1	TGTGCCAGCTCCAGGACAGGGAACTATGGCTACACCTTC	CASSRTGNYGYTF
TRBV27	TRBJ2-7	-	TGTGCCAGAGGGGTAGGCGAGCAGTACTTC	CARGVGEQYF